Each of the 28 T cell receptor beta chains below was sequenced from the same sample in a study of blood T cell repertoires in COVID-19. Generated by immunoSEQ multiplex PCR, the TCRdb table keeps only in-frame clones and is missing some. The sample records roughly 110,000 clones, about 87% being singletons. Sequencing input: peripheral blood. The origin of the receptors is a woman aged 45-59 years with acute or convalescent COVID-19.

The chain recombines TRBV6-4 with TRBJ2-1; 14 bases are a match to TRBD2. Trimming at V came to 3 bases and at J to 6 bases, leaving 1 base not matched to a gene. Germline values: CDR1 MRHNA, CDR2 SNTAGT. The CDR3 has 15 amino acids. The CDR3: CASSEGTSGSNEQFF. As DNA, the CDR3 is TGTGCCAGCAGTGAGGGGACTAGCGGGAGCAATGAGCAGTTCTTC.

This sequence joins TRBV19 and TRBJ1-1, with D unclear. Trimming removed 5 bases from V and 1 base from J, with 5 bases in between. The V gene's germline CDR1 is LNHDA and CDR2 SQIVND (reference sequence). This CDR3 spans 12 amino acids. The CDR3 DNA reads TGTGCCAGTAGTGTCGGGAACACTGAAGCTTTCTTT. This translates into CASSVGNTEAFF.

This chain uses TRBV6-5 with TRBJ1-1, with 10 bases that match TRBD1. The CDR3 sequence is 13 residues long. CDR1 and CDR2 (germline): MNHEY, SVGAGI. V was clipped by 10 bases and J by 6 bases; unmatched bases: 8. The CDR3 loop reads CATDRGPHPEAFF. DNA for the CDR3: TGTGCCACCGACAGGGGGCCCCATCCTGAAGCTTTCTTT.

V gene TRBV9 combines with J gene TRBJ1-2; 9 nucleotides line up with TRBD1. The V segment lost 3 bases and the J segment 5 bases; nucleotides outside the gene matches: 8. The CDR3 has 15 residues. Germline V lookup: CDR1 SGDLS, CDR2 YYNGEE. The CDR3 nucleotides are TGTGCCAGCAGCGCACCACAGGGGGCTAGTTATGGCTACACCTTC. Its protein is CASSAPQGASYGYTF.

The rearrangement uses TRBV3-1 (or the pseudogene TRBV3-2) and TRBJ2-1; no firm D call. V gave up 4 bases and J gave up 10 bases, with 8 bases separating them. The CDR3 runs to 11 residues. CDR1 and CDR2 (germline): LGHDT, YNNKEL (reference sequence). CDR3 sequence reads: CASSLLEEQFF. CDR3 DNA: TGTGCCAGCAGCCTCCTAGAAGAGCAGTTCTTC.

This chain uses TRBV30 with TRBJ1-1; no firm D call. Trimming stripped 8 bases from V and 6 bases from J, with 10 bases between. The CDR3 is 10 residues long. In germline, CDR1 is GTSNPN, CDR2 SVGIG (reference sequence). CDR3 DNA: TGTGCCCTGCAGACACCTGAAGCTTTCTTT. This gives the protein CALQTPEAFF.

V is TRBV4-1 and J is TRBJ2-1; 8 bases match TRBD2. The CDR3 is 15 amino acids. Germline values: CDR1 MGHRA, CDR2 YSYEKL. V trimming: 1 base; J trimming: 8 bases; junction bases outside the gene matches: 7. The CDR3 protein is CASSQGDSGIYEQFF. In DNA form, the CDR3 reads TGCGCCAGCAGCCAAGGGGATAGCGGGATTTATGAGCAGTTCTTC.

The gene calls are TRBV6-5 and TRBJ2-1; 9 bases fit TRBD1. V gave up 10 bases and J gave up 8 bases; unmatched junction bases: 6. Germline CDR1 reads MNHEY; CDR2 reads SVGAGI. The CDR3 is 12 residues long. Here the CDR3 reads CAIDRGSDEQFF. The CDR3 coding sequence is TGTGCCATAGACAGGGGGTCGGATGAGCAGTTCTTC.

The CDR3 bases are TGTGCCAGCAGTAACGGACTAGCGGGCGGTTTAACATCCGAGCAGTACTTC. Its protein product is CASSNGLAGGLTSEQYF. V usage is TRBV28 and J usage is TRBJ2-7; 11 bases match TRBD2. The CDR3 runs to 17 residues. V lost 5 bases, J lost 6 bases, and 15 bases stayed unmatched. CDR1 and CDR2 (germline): MDHEN, SYDVKM.

The chain couples TRBV7-3 to TRBJ1-2, with TRBD1 matching 7 bases. This CDR3 spans 15 amino acids. The trim removed 5 bases at V and 7 bases at J, leaving 13 bases unmatched. CDR1 is SGHTA, CDR2 FQGTGA, per germline. CDR3 region: CASSKTGPAGSGYTF. The CDR3 DNA is TGTGCCAGCAGCAAGACAGGGCCCGCGGGTAGTGGCTACACCTTC. The whole variable domain, filled in from reference TRBV7-3 and TRBJ1-2, reads GAGVSQTPSNKVTEKGKYVELRCDPISGHTALYWYRQSLGQGPEFLIYFQGTGAADDSGLPNDRFFAVRPEGSVSTLKIQRTERGDSAVYLCASSKTGPAGSGYTFGSGTRLTVV.

This chain joins TRBV10-1 and TRBJ2-3; no reliable D call. The CDR3 spans 12 residues. Germline V gene data show CDR1 as WNHNN and CDR2 as SYGVQD (reference sequence). Between the trimmed V and J ends, which lost 2 bases and 6 bases, there was a span of 6 bases. The CDR3 region is CASSENRDTQYF. The CDR3 coding sequence is TGCGCCAGCAGTGAGAATCGGGATACGCAGTATTTT.

This chain joins TRBV11-2 and TRBJ2-6, with a weak D call TRBD1 (6 bases). V lost 4 bases and J 10 bases, leaving 14 bases between the germline ends. Germline CDR1 is SGHAT and CDR2 is FQNNGV. The CDR3 has 14 residues. The CDR3 region is CASSSYSGDNVLTF. In DNA, the CDR3 is TGTGCCAGCAGCTCCTACTCAGGGGATAACGTCCTGACTTTC.

The V and J genes are TRBV19 and TRBJ1-5; perhaps TRBD1 as D (5 bases). V lost 0 bases and J 7 bases, leaving 13 bases between the germline ends. Germline loops: CDR1 LNHDA, CDR2 SQIVND (reference sequence). The CDR3 length is 15 residues. CDR3 in amino acids: CASSIDEAGRQPQHF. CDR3 bases: TGTGCCAGTAGTATAGATGAGGCAGGGCGGCAGCCCCAGCATTTT.

V and J are TRBV19 and TRBJ1-2, with a tentative D call TRBD1 (5 bases). The CDR3 spans 14 residues. Germline CDR1 and CDR2: LNHDA and SQIVND (reference sequence). V gave up 3 bases and J gave up 5 bases, with 13 bases separating them. The CDR3 nucleotides are TGTGCCAGTAGTATTCTCGGGACTGAATATGGCTACACCTTC. This codes for CASSILGTEYGYTF. Variable domain in full (rest from reference TRBV19 and TRBJ1-2): DGGITQSPKYLFRKEGQNVTLSCEQNLNHDAMYWYRQDPGQGLRLIYYSQIVNDFQKGDIAEGYSVSREKKESFPLTVTSAQKNPTAFYLCASSILGTEYGYTFGSGTRLTVV.

A single count supports this clone. This chain links TRBV3-1 (or the pseudogene TRBV3-2) with TRBJ2-1; 9 bases line up with TRBD2. The CDR3 is made up of 16 amino acids. V shed 0 bases, J shed 9 bases, and the junction held 9 bases outside the gene matches. Germline assignment: CDR1 LGHDT and CDR2 YNNKEL (reference sequence). The CDR3 sequence: CASSQEALAGYGEQFF. CDR3 DNA sequence: TGTGCCAGCAGCCAAGAAGCCCTAGCGGGATATGGTGAGCAGTTCTTC.

The V and J genes are TRBV7-2 and TRBJ2-7; possibly TRBD1 for D (5 bases). The V gene's germline CDR1 is SGHTA and CDR2 FQGNSA. There are 15 residues in the CDR3. V lost 1 base and J 3 bases, leaving 13 bases between the germline ends. CDR3 nucleotides: TGTGCCAGCAGCTTAGAAAAAGGGGAAGGCTACGAGCAGTACTTC. Protein sequence: CASSLEKGEGYEQYF.

V and J are TRBV6-4 and TRBJ2-1, with TRBD2 identical over 12 bases. This CDR3 comprises 15 residues. Looked up from germline, CDR1 is MRHNA and CDR2 is SNTAGT. Trimming took 5 bases from V and 6 from J; bases not matched to a gene: 5. The CDR3 here is CASSRTSGNSNEQFF. DNA for the CDR3: TGTGCCAGCAGTCGGACTAGCGGGAATTCCAATGAGCAGTTCTTC.

The gene calls are TRBV15 and TRBJ1-5, with TRBD1 matching 7 bases. Losses at the gene ends were 5 bases for V and 2 bases for J; bases not matched to a gene: 3. The CDR3 loop spans 14 amino acids. CDR1 is LNHNV and CDR2 is YYDKDF in the germline V gene (reference sequence). CDR3 in DNA: TGTGCCACCAGCGCCGACAGGGGCAATCAGCCCCAGCATTTT. Translating it yields CATSADRGNQPQHF.

The chain is built from TRBV6-2 or TRBV6-3 and TRBJ1-6, with D perhaps TRBD1 (5 bases). Germline CDR1 reads MNHEY; CDR2 reads SVGEGT. The germline V and J ends were trimmed by 2 bases and 6 bases, with 20 bases remaining between them. The CDR3 sequence is 18 residues long. The CDR3, as DNA: TGTGCCAGCAGTTACCCCCAAGGTTCAGGGTACCGTAATTCACCCCTCCACTTT. Residues: CASSYPQGSGYRNSPLHF.

The chain recombines TRBV9 with TRBJ2-3; possible D gene TRBD1, 5 bases. CDR3 length: 16 amino acids. V was trimmed by 0 bases and J by 2 bases, leaving 13 bases between them. Germline loops: CDR1 SGDLS, CDR2 YYNGEE. CDR3 loop: CASSVAGRGATDTQYF. The CDR3 nucleotides read TGTGCCAGCAGCGTAGCTGGACGTGGGGCCACAGATACGCAGTATTTT.

CDR3 coding DNA: TGTGCCGCCGCTCAAACGACAGGGGAGTATGGCTACACCTTC. It is translated as CAAAQTTGEYGYTF. The chain carries TRBV3-1 (or the pseudogene TRBV3-2) and TRBJ1-2; 8 bases line up with TRBD1. V gave up 11 bases and J gave up 5 bases; unmatched junction bases: 13. This CDR3 contains 14 residues. The germline V gene has CDR1 LGHDT and CDR2 YNNKEL (reference sequence).

The rearrangement links TRBV12-5 to TRBJ1-2; D gene uncertain. The ends were cut back, 0 bases at V and 0 bases at J, with 11 bases in the middle. The germline gives CDR1 LGHNT, CDR2 FRNRAP. This CDR3 region has 16 residues. The CDR3 region is CASGLVHQETNYGYTF. Written as DNA, the CDR3 is TGTGCTAGTGGTTTGGTACATCAGGAAACTAACTATGGCTACACCTTC.

The V gene is TRBV12-3 or TRBV12-4, the J gene TRBJ2-1; TRBD1 is a possible D gene (6 bases). The CDR3 is 13 residues long. Trimming removed 8 bases at V and 8 bases at J, with 16 bases between. The CDR3 loop reads CASDRGGAHEQFF. CDR3 nucleotide sequence: TGTGCCAGCGACCGAGGGGGAGCCCATGAGCAGTTCTTC.

The chain uses TRBV6-5 and TRBJ1-5; D remains ambiguous. Germline V gives CDR1 MNHEY, CDR2 SVGAGI. Trimming took off 0 bases at V and 6 bases at J, with 6 bases between the two ends. The CDR3 sequence is 13 residues long. The CDR3 reads CASSYSPSQPQHF. CDR3 sequence (DNA): TGTGCCAGCAGTTACTCTCCCTCTCAGCCCCAGCATTTT.

The chain joins TRBV7-9 to TRBJ2-2, with a tentative D call TRBD2 (5 bases). Germline V gives CDR1 SEHNR, CDR2 FQNEAQ (reference sequence). This CDR3 has 19 amino acids. V lost 3 bases and J lost 7, with 27 bases in between. The CDR3: CASSLNPGIQPTYHGELFF. The CDR3 DNA sequence: TGTGCCAGCAGCTTGAACCCGGGAATACAGCCCACCTATCACGGGGAGCTGTTTTTT. Full variable domain (remainder filled in from reference TRBV7-9 and TRBJ2-2): DTGVSQNPRHKITKRGQNVTFRCDPISEHNRLYWYRQTLGQGPEFLTYFQNEAQLEKSRLLSDRFSAERPKGSFSTLEIQRTEQGDSAMYLCASSLNPGIQPTYHGELFFGEGSRLTVL.

The J gene is TRBJ1-5, the V gene TRBV28; 9 bases line up with TRBD1. V trimming: 10 bases; J trimming: 1 base; junction bases outside the gene matches: 8. The germline gives CDR1 MDHEN, CDR2 SYDVKM. This CDR3 spans 15 amino acids. CDR3: CATLTGQGSNQPQHF. The CDR3 bases are TGTGCCACCTTAACAGGACAGGGGAGCAATCAGCCCCAGCATTTT. The whole variable domain, remainder taken from reference TRBV28 and TRBJ1-5, is DVKVTQSSRYLVKRTGEKVFLECVQDMDHENMFWYRQDPGLGLRLIYFSYDVKMKEKGDIPEGYSVSREKKERFSLILESASTNQTSMYLCATLTGQGSNQPQHFGDGTRLSIL.

This clone was counted a single time. V is TRBV2 and J is TRBJ1-1; TRBD1 is a possible D gene (6 bases). The CDR3 loop spans 14 amino acids. Trimming cost V 6 bases and J 0 bases, with 11 bases left between them. Germline CDR1 SNHLY, CDR2 FYNNEI. This CDR3 reads CASRKGDLNTEAFF. CDR3 in DNA: TGTGCCAGCAGAAAGGGGGACCTGAACACTGAAGCTTTCTTT.

This sequence joins TRBV5-4 and TRBJ1-6; the D is unclear. CDR1 SGHNT and CDR2 YYREEE come from the germline V gene (reference sequence). The CDR3 is made up of 16 amino acids. Trimming cost V 1 base and J 0 bases, with 8 bases left between them. The CDR3 here is CASSLLGSSYNSPLHF. CDR3 bases: TGTGCCAGCAGCTTGTTGGGGAGCTCCTATAATTCACCCCTCCACTTT. The complete variable domain, with remaining parts taken from reference TRBV5-4 and TRBJ1-6, reads ETGVTQSPTHLIKTRGQQVTLRCSSQSGHNTVSWYQQALGQGPQFIFQYYREEENGRGNFPPRFSGLQFPNYSSELNVNALELDDSALYLCASSLLGSSYNSPLHFGNGTRLTVT.